The clone carrying this T cell receptor (beta chain) was seen more than once but under ten times. Its antigen is still unknown. In germline, CDR1 is DFQATT, CDR2 SNEGSKA (reference sequence). J gave up 3 bases and V 6 bases, and 4 bases lay outside the gene matches. This CDR3 contains 13 residues. The data were taken from a study of T-cell memory formation after mild COVID-19. Study as a whole: In these data, TCR clusters were largely donor specific. Study-level results: The study found balanced CD4/CD8 in clones contracting day 15 to 85 and a CD4+ lean in later expanders. The pre-infection memory compartment contained some responding clones, suggesting cross-reactive memory joined.

Barcoded TCR alpha and TCR beta cDNA libraries with UMIs came from 5'RACE using constant-segment primers. TCRdb itself ran the 5' RACE reads through MiXCR, one entry per CDR3 protein. The data hold around 420,000 distinct CDR3 sequences, with less than 25% observed a single time. The receptor was isolated from an adult woman who had mild COVID-19 (a few samples of this study predate the infection). Cell type and time point are not known. Sequencing was performed on PBMCs or a T cell subset sorted from them (not recorded which). The chain combines TRBV20-1 with TRBJ2-2; TRBD1 matches at 7 bases. DNA for the CDR3: TGCAGTGCCCTGGGACAGTACACCGGGGAGCTGTTTTTT. Translation gives CSALGQYTGELFF.